This is a list of T cell receptor beta chains from one sample in a study of radiation and T cells in renal cell carcinoma. Using immunoSEQ multiplex PCR, the repertoire was profiled, and TCRdb retains in-frame clones only, with some absent. In the table there are tens of thousands of clones, 75% to 90% of which are singletons. The sequencing here drew on blood, taken from a patient whose treatment included radiotherapy and nephrectomy. The receptors come from a woman aged 60-75 years with renal cell carcinoma. CDR3s include the opening cysteine and the closing phenylalanine or tryptophan. D genes are given only for firm matches. Some rows mark clone size as missing; the rest say once, few, many or name a class of expanded clone.

D gene	V gene	J gene	clone size	CDR3 DNA	CDR3 protein
-	TRBV19	TRBJ2-7	-	TGTGCCAGTAGTATCTCCAGGGGGGCCTACGAGCAGTACTTC	CASSISRGAYEQYF
TRBD2	TRBV6-6	TRBJ2-1	-	TGTGCCAGCAGGAGCAGCGGGAGCTCCTACAATGAGCAGTTCTTC	CASRSSGSSYNEQFF
TRBD1	TRBV7-9	TRBJ2-7	-	TGTGCCAGCAGCGGGACAGGGGAGGCCGAGCAGTACTTC	CASSGTGEAEQYF
TRBD1	TRBV4-1	TRBJ2-5	once	TGCGCCAGCAGCCAATGGGACAGGGGGCCGAGTGAGCAGTACTTC	CASSQWDRGPSEQYF
-	TRBV9	TRBJ1-6	-	TGTGCCAGCAGCTGGAGCCGGGACCCTAATTCACCCCTCCACTTT	CASSWSRDPNSPLHF
-	TRBV5-1	TRBJ1-1	-	TGCGCCAGTCAACAGGGTCCTGAAGCTTTCTTT	CASQQGPEAFF
-	TRBV5-1	TRBJ1-5	-	TGCGCCAGCAGCTTGGGGGACTATAGCAATCAGCCCCAGCATTTT	CASSLGDYSNQPQHF
-	TRBV5-1	TRBJ2-5	-	TGCGCCAGCAGCTTGGTGTCCAGGGTAGGGCAAGAGACCCAGTACTTC	CASSLVSRVGQETQYF
-	TRBV2	TRBJ2-5	-	TGTGCCAGCAGGGCAAACCAGGGCGGAGAGACCCAGTACTTC	CASRANQGGETQYF
TRBD2	TRBV28	TRBJ2-7	-	TGTGCCAGCAGTTCCTCCCATTCACTAGCGGGGGGACTCTACGAGCAGTACTTC	CASSSSHSLAGGLYEQYF
-	TRBV6-5	TRBJ1-2	-	TGTGCCAGCAGTTCCCTCCCGCCCGGCAGGGGATATGGCTACACCTTC	CASSSLPPGRGYGYTF
TRBD1	TRBV28	TRBJ2-2	-	TGTGCCAGCAGTCCATTAATACCTACAGGGGATCGTGCGAACACCGGGGAGCTGTTTTTT	CASSPLIPTGDRANTGELFF
-	TRBV6-6	TRBJ2-1	few	TGTGCCAGCAGTTCGCCGAATGAGCAGTTCTTC	CASSSPNEQFF
TRBD1	TRBV5-8	TRBJ2-7	-	TGTGCCAGCAGCTTGGCCGACAGGGGAACCTACGAGCAGTACTTC	CASSLADRGTYEQYF
-	TRBV28	TRBJ1-1	-	TGTGCCAGCGGAACATTAAGGCTCACTGAAGCTTTCTTT	CASGTLRLTEAFF
-	TRBV6-1	TRBJ2-7	-	TGTGCCAGCATGGCAGGGAACTACGAGCAGTACTTC	CASMAGNYEQYF
TRBD1	TRBV14	TRBJ2-3	few	TGTGCCAGCAGCCTACAGGGGCCGGGCACAGATACGCAGTATTTT	CASSLQGPGTDTQYF
-	TRBV28	TRBJ1-5	once	TGTGCCAACCTCTCGGATTCGGGGCATTTT	CANLSDSGHF
-	TRBV29-1	TRBJ2-2	-	TGCAGCGTAACTATATCGAACACCGGGGAGCTGTTTTTT	CSVTISNTGELFF
-	TRBV6-5	TRBJ1-5	-	TGTGCCAGCAGGGAAAGCAATCAGCCCCAGCATTTT	CASRESNQPQHF
TRBD1	TRBV6-5	TRBJ1-2	-	TGTGCCAGCAGGGGGACAGGGACTAACTATGGCTACACCTTC	CASRGTGTNYGYTF
TRBD1	TRBV29-1	TRBJ1-3	-	TGCAGCGTTCCCGGGACAGAGCCTTACTCTGGAAACACCATATATTTT	CSVPGTEPYSGNTIYF
-	TRBV6-6	TRBJ1-5	-	TGTGCCAGCAGACGGGAGGGGCAGAGCAATCAGCCCCAGCATTTT	CASRREGQSNQPQHF
-	TRBV19	TRBJ2-2	-	TGTGCCAGCAACACCAACCCGGGTTCCGGGGAGCTGTTTTTT	CASNTNPGSGELFF
TRBD1	TRBV11-3	TRBJ1-1	-	TGTGCCAGCAGCTTAGTGGGACAGGCAAACACTGAAGCTTTCTTT	CASSLVGQANTEAFF
-	TRBV5-5	TRBJ2-1	-	TGTGCCAGCGTAGGAGGGAATGAGCAGTTCTTC	CASVGGNEQFF
-	TRBV28	TRBJ2-2	-	TGTGCCAGCAGTCTCCCGGGACCCTCATTCGGGGAGCTGTTTTTT	CASSLPGPSFGELFF
TRBD1	TRBV7-9	TRBJ2-2	-	TGTGCCAGCAGCTTAGCAACAGGGGTGACCGGGGAGCTGTTTTTT	CASSLATGVTGELFF
-	TRBV27	TRBJ2-7	-	TGTGCCAGCAGTTCCCTGGACAGCCCCTACGAGCAGTACTTC	CASSSLDSPYEQYF
-	TRBV29-1	TRBJ1-2	-	TGCAGCGGTTCTGGTTTTGACTATGGCTACACCTTC	CSGSGFDYGYTF
-	TRBV21-1	TRBJ2-7	once	TGTGCCAGCAGCCTTCGACAGTACTTC	CASSLRQYF
TRBD1	TRBV29-1	TRBJ1-1	-	TGCAGCGTTGGCAATCCTCCGGGACAGAGATTAAACACTGAAGCTTTCTTT	CSVGNPPGQRLNTEAFF
-	TRBV14	TRBJ1-1	few	TGTGCCAGCAGCGGGGTGGCTCAGTTTAAAGCTTTCTTT	CASSGVAQFKAFF
TRBD2	TRBV9	TRBJ2-2	-	TGTGCCAGCAGCGCCGGCGGGAGGGGGAACACCGGGGAGCTGTTTTTT	CASSAGGRGNTGELFF
-	TRBV19	TRBJ2-2	-	TGTGCCAGTAGTATAGTAGGACGGATTGCGAACACCGGGGAGCTGTTTTTT	CASSIVGRIANTGELFF
-	TRBV7-2	TRBJ2-7	-	TGTGCCAGCAGGATTGTCCCCGGACAGACCGGCGAGCAGTACTTC	CASRIVPGQTGEQYF
-	TRBV7-9	TRBJ2-7	-	TGTGCCAGCAGTCCACCCGGGCCGTTGATCGAGCAGTACTTC	CASSPPGPLIEQYF
-	TRBV2	TRBJ2-3	-	TGTGCCAGCAGCCAATCGTCTAGCACAGATACGCAGTATTTT	CASSQSSSTDTQYF
-	TRBV7-9	TRBJ1-1	-	TGTGCCAGCAGCTACGGAGGTACTGAAGCTTTCTTT	CASSYGGTEAFF
-	TRBV11-3	TRBJ1-1	-	TGTGCCAGCAGCTTCCGTAAGGGCACTGAAGCTTTCTTT	CASSFRKGTEAFF
TRBD1	TRBV29-1	TRBJ1-1	-	TGCAGCGTTTCCCAGGGGGCGAACACTGAAGCTTTCTTT	CSVSQGANTEAFF
-	TRBV9	TRBJ2-2	-	TGTGCCAGCAGCGTAGCTACGGGAAGCCTTACCGGGGAGCTGTTTTTT	CASSVATGSLTGELFF
-	TRBV5-1	TRBJ1-1	many	TGCGCCAGCAGCTTGGACAGGGAACACACTGAAGCTTTCTTT	CASSLDREHTEAFF
TRBD1	TRBV5-4	TRBJ2-2	-	TGTGCCAGCAGGGACACAGGGGGAGTCACCGGGGAGCTGTTTTTT	CASRDTGGVTGELFF
-	TRBV21-1	TRBJ2-1	-	TGTGCCAGCAGCAAATCTAGCGGGCAACGTTCTAATGAGCAGTTCTTC	CASSKSSGQRSNEQFF
TRBD1	TRBV6-1	TRBJ1-1	-	TGTGCCAGCACACTCAGGGGGTCGAACACTGAAGCTTTCTTT	CASTLRGSNTEAFF
TRBD1	TRBV6-5	TRBJ1-2	-	TGTGCCAGCAGTTATAAGCAGGGGGGCAGTGGCTACACCTTC	CASSYKQGGSGYTF
-	TRBV18	TRBJ1-5	few	TGTGCCAGCTCATACGGAGGCAATCAGCCCCAGCATTTT	CASSYGGNQPQHF
TRBD2	TRBV11-2	TRBJ2-7	-	TGTGCCAGCAGGCCGACTAGCGGGGTCTACGAGCAGTACTTC	CASRPTSGVYEQYF
-	TRBV7-2	TRBJ1-2	-	TGTGCCAGCAGCCTCTTATTTGGGGACTACACCTTC	CASSLLFGDYTF
TRBD2	TRBV28	TRBJ2-1	-	TGTGCCAGCAGTTCGAGGGATAAAGCGGGAGTCGGGCGTAATGAGCAGTTCTTC	CASSSRDKAGVGRNEQFF